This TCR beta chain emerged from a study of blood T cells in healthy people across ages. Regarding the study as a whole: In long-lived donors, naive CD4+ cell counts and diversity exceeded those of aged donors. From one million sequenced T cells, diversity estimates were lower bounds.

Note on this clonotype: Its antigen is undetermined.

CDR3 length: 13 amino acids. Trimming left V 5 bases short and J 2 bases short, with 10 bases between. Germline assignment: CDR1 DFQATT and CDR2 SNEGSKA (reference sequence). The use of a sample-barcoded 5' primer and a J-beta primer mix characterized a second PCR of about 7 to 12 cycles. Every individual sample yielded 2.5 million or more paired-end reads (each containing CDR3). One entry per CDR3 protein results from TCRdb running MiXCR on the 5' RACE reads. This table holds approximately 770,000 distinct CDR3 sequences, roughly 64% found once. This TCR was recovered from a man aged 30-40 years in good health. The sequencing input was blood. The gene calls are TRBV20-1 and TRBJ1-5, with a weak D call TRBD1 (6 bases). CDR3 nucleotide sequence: TGCAGTGCTGGGGGCAGGGGCAATCAGCCCCAGCATTTT. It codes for CSAGGRGNQPQHF.